This T cell receptor (beta chain) emerged from a study of blood T cell repertoires in COVID-19. V was trimmed by 0 bases and J by 8 bases, leaving 14 bases between them. CDR3 length: 14 residues. Per the germline V gene, CDR1 is SGHRS and CDR2 is YFSETQ. Sequencing used immunoSEQ multiplex PCR; TCRdb keeps in-frame clones, though not all of them. Among fewer than 350,000 clones listed, roughly 89% were seen once. The receptor comes from a man aged 35 to 55 with acute or convalescent COVID-19. The chain joins TRBV5-1 to TRBJ1-2, with D uncertain. The material sequenced was peripheral blood. The CDR3 spells CASSLGSLPGGYTF. CDR3 nucleotides: TGCGCCAGCAGCTTGGGAAGTCTGCCGGGGGGCTACACCTTC.